This T cell receptor beta chain was recovered during a study of human T cells and chemical hapten exposure. On the study more broadly: Patch tests applied 0.01% DPC to the upper back and were scored after 6 days. General observations from the study: After DPC sensitization, TCRs above 1 in 1000 frequency showed no change. Compared with pre-sensitization or healthy control sets, expanded TCRs clustered more.

This clonotype has at least ten counts. Its antigen is as yet unknown. Each cDNA molecule in the library carried unique molecular identifiers. TCRdb re-analysed the RACE reads in MiXCR, keeping a single row per CDR3 protein. The table records 80,000 to 95,000 distinct CDR3 sequences, about 10% of them present only once. Described time point: patch test 2, 6 weeks after DPC sensitization. Treatment indicated: therapeutic diphenylcyclopropenone sensitization with weekly scalp DPC. The V segment lost 3 bases and the J segment 5 bases; nucleotides outside the gene matches: 7. CDR3 size: 15 residues. Germline V CDR1 and CDR2: MNHEY, SVGAGI.

The source was whole blood, collected in connection with sensitization to the hapten diphenylcyclopropenone (DPC). The clonotype comes from a man aged 35 to 55 with alopecia areata. Some clones in this sample may be carry-over from other donors' samples. This chain uses TRBV6-5 with TRBJ1-1, with 9 bases identical to TRBD1. The CDR3 sequence is CASSYVQGARTEAFF. The CDR3 bases are TGTGCCAGCAGTTATGTACAGGGGGCGCGAACTGAAGCTTTCTTT.